These T cell receptor beta chains were read from a single sample in a study of glioma-infiltrating T cells. TCRdb analysed the multiplex PCR reads with MiXCR anew, one entry per CDR3 protein. This repertoire shows approximately 120,000 distinct CDR3 sequences, 23% found once; its top ten account for 15%. The sample consisted of glioma tissue, nonneoplastic brain tissue, or PBMCs (not recorded which). The receptors were gathered from a human donor with low-grade glioma or glioblastoma, undergoing nonglioma brain surgery, or in good health (not recorded which). CDR3s include the opening cysteine and the closing phenylalanine or tryptophan. Fields, in order: D gene, V gene, J gene, clone size, CDR3 DNA, CDR3 protein. D genes are given only for firm matches. Clone size is given for some rows only: seen once, a few or many times, or a class if the clone is expanded.

D gene: TRBD1
V gene: TRBV10-3
J gene: TRBJ2-5
clone size: many
CDR3 DNA: TGTGCCATCAGCCCGGGACAGGAGTCGACCCAGTACTTC
CDR3 protein: CAISPGQESTQYF

D gene: TRBD1
V gene: TRBV6-1
J gene: TRBJ1-1
clone size: many
CDR3 DNA: TGTGCCAGCCTCCGACAGGGGTACACTGAAGCTTTCTTT
CDR3 protein: CASLRQGYTEAFF

D gene: .
V gene: TRBV12-3/TRBV12-4
J gene: TRBJ2-7
clone size: .
CDR3 DNA: TGTGCCAGCAGTTGGGGGAGAACTTACGAGCAGTACTTC
CDR3 protein: CASSWGRTYEQYF

D gene: .
V gene: TRBV7-2
J gene: TRBJ2-3
clone size: many
CDR3 DNA: TGTGCCAGCAGCGCTCCGGGGCACACAGATACGCAGTATTTT
CDR3 protein: CASSAPGHTDTQYF

D gene: .
V gene: TRBV28
J gene: TRBJ2-1
clone size: many
CDR3 DNA: TGTGCCAGCAGTTTATTTGGACGCTCCTACAATGAGCAGTTCTTC
CDR3 protein: CASSLFGRSYNEQFF

D gene: .
V gene: TRBV4-1
J gene: TRBJ2-1
clone size: many
CDR3 DNA: TGCGCCAGCAGCCAAAGTCCGGGGCAAGGGGTGCATGAGCAGTTCTTC
CDR3 protein: CASSQSPGQGVHEQFF

D gene: .
V gene: TRBV28
J gene: TRBJ2-5
clone size: .
CDR3 DNA: TGTGCCAGCAGTGAAGTTGGAAAAGAGACCCAGTACTTC
CDR3 protein: CASSEVGKETQYF

D gene: TRBD2
V gene: TRBV29-1
J gene: TRBJ2-1
clone size: .
CDR3 DNA: TGCAGCGTTGAGGGACTAGCGGTCAACAATGAGCAGTTCTTC
CDR3 protein: CSVEGLAVNNEQFF

D gene: TRBD1
V gene: TRBV6-1
J gene: TRBJ1-1
clone size: many
CDR3 DNA: TGTGCCAGCAGTATGGGGACAGACACTGAAGCTTTCTTT
CDR3 protein: CASSMGTDTEAFF

D gene: .
V gene: TRBV4-3
J gene: TRBJ2-2
clone size: few
CDR3 DNA: TGCGCCAGCACCCATGCAGAGGGCACCGGGGAGCTGTTTTTT
CDR3 protein: CASTHAEGTGELFF

D gene: .
V gene: TRBV6-2/TRBV6-3
J gene: TRBJ1-5
clone size: .
CDR3 DNA: TGCGCCGGCCAAAGGGGCTATCAGGGCAATCAGCCCCAGCATTTT
CDR3 protein: CAGQRGYQGNQPQHF

D gene: TRBD2
V gene: TRBV20-1
J gene: TRBJ2-5
clone size: many
CDR3 DNA: TGCAGTGCTGGACGGACTAGCGGTTCAAATGCGGAGACCCAGTACTTC
CDR3 protein: CSAGRTSGSNAETQYF

D gene: TRBD2
V gene: TRBV4-2
J gene: TRBJ2-7
clone size: many
CDR3 DNA: TGTGCCAGCAGCCTAGGGACTAGCGGGAGCGAGCAGTACTTC
CDR3 protein: CASSLGTSGSEQYF

D gene: .
V gene: TRBV6-1
J gene: TRBJ2-7
clone size: many
CDR3 DNA: TGTGCCAGCAGCTCCGGACAACTCTACGAGCAGTACTTC
CDR3 protein: CASSSGQLYEQYF

D gene: .
V gene: TRBV29-1
J gene: TRBJ2-3
clone size: .
CDR3 DNA: TGCAGCGTTGAATCCCAAAACACAGATACGCAGTATTTT
CDR3 protein: CSVESQNTDTQYF

D gene: TRBD2
V gene: TRBV18
J gene: TRBJ2-7
clone size: .
CDR3 DNA: TGTGCCAGCTCACCAGATCGAGCGGGAGTCTACGGCGAGCAGTACTTC
CDR3 protein: CASSPDRAGVYGEQYF

D gene: TRBD2
V gene: TRBV4-2
J gene: TRBJ2-4
clone size: many
CDR3 DNA: TGTGCCAGCAGCCAAGAACTAGCGACCAAAAACATTCAGTACTTC
CDR3 protein: CASSQELATKNIQYF

D gene: .
V gene: TRBV12-3/TRBV12-4
J gene: TRBJ2-3
clone size: many
CDR3 DNA: TGTGCCAGCAGTTTGAGTGAACAGGATACGCAGTATTTT
CDR3 protein: CASSLSEQDTQYF

D gene: TRBD1
V gene: TRBV6-1
J gene: TRBJ1-1
clone size: many
CDR3 DNA: TGTGCCAGCAGTCGACCTAACAGGGGAGGCACTGAAGCTTTCTTT
CDR3 protein: CASSRPNRGGTEAFF

D gene: .
V gene: TRBV20-1
J gene: TRBJ2-7
clone size: many
CDR3 DNA: TGCAGTGCTAGCAAGCGGGCCTCCTACGAGCAGTACTTC
CDR3 protein: CSASKRASYEQYF

D gene: TRBD2
V gene: TRBV18
J gene: TRBJ2-1
clone size: many
CDR3 DNA: TGTGCCAGCTCATCAGGACTAGCGGGAGGGCAAAGTTATGAGCAGTTCTTC
CDR3 protein: CASSSGLAGGQSYEQFF

D gene: TRBD2
V gene: TRBV2
J gene: TRBJ2-3
clone size: many
CDR3 DNA: TGTGCCAGCACGATGGGGGGGGCAGATACGCAGTATTTT
CDR3 protein: CASTMGGADTQYF

D gene: .
V gene: TRBV25-1
J gene: TRBJ2-2
clone size: many
CDR3 DNA: TGTGCCAGCAGTGGACTAAACACCGGGGAGCTGTTTTTT
CDR3 protein: CASSGLNTGELFF

D gene: .
V gene: TRBV6-1
J gene: TRBJ2-6
clone size: many
CDR3 DNA: TGTGCCAGCAGTGAAGCGGCAGGGGCTGGGGCCAACGTCCTGACTTTC
CDR3 protein: CASSEAAGAGANVLTF

D gene: TRBD1
V gene: TRBV7-2
J gene: TRBJ2-1
clone size: many
CDR3 DNA: TGTGCCAGCAGCCTGCCCCGCAGGGGGATGGATGAGCAGTTCTTC
CDR3 protein: CASSLPRRGMDEQFF

D gene: .
V gene: TRBV30
J gene: TRBJ2-3
clone size: few
CDR3 DNA: TGTGCCTGGAGTGTACGTTTCGGATCGTTGAGCACAGATACGCAGTATTTT
CDR3 protein: CAWSVRFGSLSTDTQYF

D gene: .
V gene: TRBV7-6
J gene: TRBJ2-7
clone size: many
CDR3 DNA: TGTGCCAGCAGCTTAGCGGGCCGGAACCTTCGCGAGCAGTACTTC
CDR3 protein: CASSLAGRNLREQYF

D gene: .
V gene: TRBV29-1
J gene: TRBJ2-5
clone size: .
CDR3 DNA: TGCAGCGTCCCCGACTTTGAAGAGACCCAGTACTTC
CDR3 protein: CSVPDFEETQYF

D gene: TRBD2
V gene: TRBV7-8
J gene: TRBJ2-1
clone size: many
CDR3 DNA: TGTGCCAGCAGCCATAGCGGGGTCTCCTACAATGAGCAGTTCTTC
CDR3 protein: CASSHSGVSYNEQFF

D gene: .
V gene: TRBV29-1
J gene: TRBJ2-7
clone size: .
CDR3 DNA: TGCAGCGCTGGGGACGACTCGCCCGAGCAGTACTTC
CDR3 protein: CSAGDDSPEQYF

D gene: .
V gene: TRBV12-5
J gene: TRBJ2-5
clone size: .
CDR3 DNA: TGTGCTAGTGGTTTGGAAGGGGCCCAGTACTTC
CDR3 protein: CASGLEGAQYF

D gene: .
V gene: TRBV12-3/TRBV12-4
J gene: TRBJ1-1
clone size: many
CDR3 DNA: TGTGCCAGCAGCCTAACCAAGGTGGCTGAAGCTTTCTTT
CDR3 protein: CASSLTKVAEAFF

D gene: .
V gene: TRBV15
J gene: TRBJ2-1
clone size: many
CDR3 DNA: TGTGCCACCAGCAGAAGGGACGGGTACAATGAGCAGTTCTTC
CDR3 protein: CATSRRDGYNEQFF